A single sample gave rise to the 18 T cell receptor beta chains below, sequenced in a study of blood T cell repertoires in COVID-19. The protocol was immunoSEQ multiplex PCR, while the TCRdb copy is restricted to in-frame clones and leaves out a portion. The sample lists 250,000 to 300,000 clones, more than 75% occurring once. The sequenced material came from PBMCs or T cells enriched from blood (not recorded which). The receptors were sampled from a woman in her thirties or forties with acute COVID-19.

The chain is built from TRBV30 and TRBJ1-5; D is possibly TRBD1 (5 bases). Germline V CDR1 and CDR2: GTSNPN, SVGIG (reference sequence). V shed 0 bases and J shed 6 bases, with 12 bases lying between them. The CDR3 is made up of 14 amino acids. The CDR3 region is CAWSVSGRVQPQHF. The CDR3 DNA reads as TGTGCCTGGAGTGTGAGTGGCAGGGTTCAGCCCCAGCATTTT.

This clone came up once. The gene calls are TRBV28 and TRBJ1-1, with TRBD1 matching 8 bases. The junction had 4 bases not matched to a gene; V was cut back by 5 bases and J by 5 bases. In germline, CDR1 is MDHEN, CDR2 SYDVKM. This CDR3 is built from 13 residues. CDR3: CASSIQGETEAFF. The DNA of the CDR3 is TGTGCCAGCAGTATACAGGGGGAGACTGAAGCTTTCTTT.

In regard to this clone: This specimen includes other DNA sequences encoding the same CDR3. CDR3 residues: CASSPPGLAGVEQFF. CDR3 coding DNA: TGTGCCAGCTCACCGCCGGGACTAGCGGGAGTCGAGCAGTTCTTC. This chain uses TRBV18 with TRBJ2-1; TRBD2 matches at 14 bases. CDR3 length: 15 amino acids. Germline lookup yields CDR1 KGHSH and CDR2 LQKENI. J lost 10 bases, V lost 3 bases, and 5 bases had no gene match. Based on the CDR3 plus reference TRBV18 and TRBJ2-1, the full variable domain is NAGVMQNPRHLVRRRGQEARLRCSPMKGHSHVYWYRQLPEEGLKFMVYLQKENIIDESGMPKERFSAEFPKEGPSILRIQQVVRGDSAAYFCASSPPGLAGVEQFFGPGTRLTVL.

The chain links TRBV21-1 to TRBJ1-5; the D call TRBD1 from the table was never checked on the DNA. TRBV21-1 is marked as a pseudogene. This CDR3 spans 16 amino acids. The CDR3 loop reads CASSKKFQAINQPQHF. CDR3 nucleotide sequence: TGTGCCAGCAGCAAAAAGTTTCAGGCGATCAATCAGCCCCAGCATTTT.

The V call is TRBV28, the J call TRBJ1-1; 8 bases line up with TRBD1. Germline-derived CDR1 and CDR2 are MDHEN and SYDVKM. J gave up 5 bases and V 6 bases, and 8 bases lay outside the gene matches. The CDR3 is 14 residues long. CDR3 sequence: CASSTQGAYTEAFF. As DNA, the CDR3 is TGTGCCAGCAGCACTCAGGGGGCGTATACTGAAGCTTTCTTT.

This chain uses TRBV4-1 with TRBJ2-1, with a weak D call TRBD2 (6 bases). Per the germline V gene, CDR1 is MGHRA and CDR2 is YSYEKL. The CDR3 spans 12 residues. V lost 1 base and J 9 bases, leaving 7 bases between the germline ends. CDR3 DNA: TGCGCCAGCAGCCAAGTCGGGGGTGAGCAGTTCTTC. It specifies CASSQVGGEQFF.

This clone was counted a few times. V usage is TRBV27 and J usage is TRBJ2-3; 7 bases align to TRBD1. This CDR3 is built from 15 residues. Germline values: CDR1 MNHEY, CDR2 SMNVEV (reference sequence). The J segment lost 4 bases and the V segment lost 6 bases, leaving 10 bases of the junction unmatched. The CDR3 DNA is TGTGCCAGCAGCTTTCTCCCGGGACAGTCAGATACGCAGTATTTT. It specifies CASSFLPGQSDTQYF.

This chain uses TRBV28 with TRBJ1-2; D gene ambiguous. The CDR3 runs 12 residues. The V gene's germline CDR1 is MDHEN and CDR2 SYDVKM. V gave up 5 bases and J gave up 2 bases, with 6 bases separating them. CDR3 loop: CASSDKNYGYTF. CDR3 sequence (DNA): TGTGCCAGCAGTGACAAAAACTATGGCTACACCTTC.

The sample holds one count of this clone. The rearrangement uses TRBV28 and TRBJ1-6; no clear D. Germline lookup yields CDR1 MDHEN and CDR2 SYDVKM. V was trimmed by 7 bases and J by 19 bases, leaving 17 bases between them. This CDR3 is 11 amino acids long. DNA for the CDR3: TGTGCCAGCATTAGTTTAGGAGCCGTACACTTT. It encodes CASISLGAVHF. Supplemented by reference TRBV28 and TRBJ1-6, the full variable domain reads DVKVTQSSRYLVKRTGEKVFLECVQDMDHENMFWYRQDPGLGLRLIYFSYDVKMKEKGDIPEGYSVSREKKERFSLILESASTNQTSMYLCASISLGAVHFGNGTRLTVT.

CDR3 sequence (DNA): TGTGCCAGCAGCGCAACAGGGAATAGTAATTCACCCCTCCACTTT. Translation gives CASSATGNSNSPLHF. The gene calls are TRBV7-8 and TRBJ1-6; TRBD1 might be the D (6 bases). Between the trimmed V and J ends, which lost 5 bases and 6 bases, there was a span of 14 bases. Germline loops: CDR1 SGHVS, CDR2 FQNEAQ. The CDR3 runs 15 residues. Variable domain in full (rest from reference TRBV7-8 and TRBJ1-6): GAGVSQSPRYKVAKRGQDVALRCDPISGHVSLFWYQQALGQGPEFLTYFQNEAQLDKSGLPSDRFFAERPEGSVSTLKIQRTQQEDSAVYLCASSATGNSNSPLHFGNGTRLTVT.

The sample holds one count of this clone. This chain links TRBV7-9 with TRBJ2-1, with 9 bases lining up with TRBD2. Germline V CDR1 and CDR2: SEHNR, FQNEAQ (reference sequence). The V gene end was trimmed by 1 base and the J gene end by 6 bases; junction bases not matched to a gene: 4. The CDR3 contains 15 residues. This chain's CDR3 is CASSLEAGGSNEQFF. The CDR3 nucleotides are TGTGCCAGCAGCTTAGAAGCGGGAGGATCCAATGAGCAGTTCTTC.

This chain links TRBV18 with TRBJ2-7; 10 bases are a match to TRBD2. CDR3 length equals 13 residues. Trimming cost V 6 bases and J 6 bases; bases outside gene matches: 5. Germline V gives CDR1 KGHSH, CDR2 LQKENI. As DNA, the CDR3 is TGTGCCAGCTCCCCTGGGACTAGCGTCGAGCAGTACTTC. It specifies CASSPGTSVEQYF.

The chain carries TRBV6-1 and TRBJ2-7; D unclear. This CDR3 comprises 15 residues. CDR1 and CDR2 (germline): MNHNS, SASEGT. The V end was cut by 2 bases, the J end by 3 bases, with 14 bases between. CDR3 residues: CASSEIYRSRYEQYF. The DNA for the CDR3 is TGTGCCAGCAGTGAAATTTACCGCTCGCGCTACGAGCAGTACTTC.

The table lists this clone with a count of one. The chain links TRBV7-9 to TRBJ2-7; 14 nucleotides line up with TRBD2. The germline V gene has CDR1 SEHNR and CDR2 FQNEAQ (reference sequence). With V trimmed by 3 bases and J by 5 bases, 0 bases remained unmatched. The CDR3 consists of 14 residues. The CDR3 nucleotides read TGTGCCAGCAGCTTGGGACTAGCGGGAGACGAGCAGTACTTC. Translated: CASSLGLAGDEQYF.

Written as DNA, the CDR3 is TGTGCCAGCAGTGAAGCTGGGACAGGGGCTGAAAAACTGTTTTTT. It codes for CASSEAGTGAEKLFF. This chain links TRBV2 with TRBJ1-4, with TRBD1 identical over 10 bases. Germline V gene sequence: CDR1 SNHLY, CDR2 FYNNEI. This CDR3 is 15 amino acids long. The junction had 2 bases not matched to a gene; V was cut back by 0 bases and J by 7 bases. The full variable domain, with the rest looked up from reference TRBV2 and TRBJ1-4, is EPEVTQTPSHQVTQMGQEVILRCVPISNHLYFYWYRQILGQKVEFLVSFYNNEISEKSEIFDDQFSVERPDGSNFTLKIRSTKLEDSAMYFCASSEAGTGAEKLFFGSGTQLSVL.

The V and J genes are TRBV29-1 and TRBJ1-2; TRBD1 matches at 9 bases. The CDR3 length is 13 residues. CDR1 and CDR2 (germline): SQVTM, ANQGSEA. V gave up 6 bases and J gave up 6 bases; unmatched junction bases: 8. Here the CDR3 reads CSVGGQGYHGYTF. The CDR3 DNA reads TGCAGCGTAGGGGGACAGGGATACCATGGCTACACCTTC.

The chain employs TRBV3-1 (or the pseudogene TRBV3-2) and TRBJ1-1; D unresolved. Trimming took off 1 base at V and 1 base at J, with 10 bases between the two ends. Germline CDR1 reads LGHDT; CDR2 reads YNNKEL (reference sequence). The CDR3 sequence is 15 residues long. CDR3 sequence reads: CASSQGSLGNTEAFF. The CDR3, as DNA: TGTGCCAGCAGCCAAGGGAGTCTAGGGAACACTGAAGCTTTCTTT.

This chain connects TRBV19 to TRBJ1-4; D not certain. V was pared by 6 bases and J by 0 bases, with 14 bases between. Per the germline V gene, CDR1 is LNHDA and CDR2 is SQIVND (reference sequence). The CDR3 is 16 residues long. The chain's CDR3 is CASRHPGSATNEKLFF. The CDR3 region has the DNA TGTGCCAGTAGACACCCGGGGTCCGCAACTAATGAAAAACTGTTTTTT. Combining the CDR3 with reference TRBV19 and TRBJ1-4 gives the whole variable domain DGGITQSPKYLFRKEGQNVTLSCEQNLNHDAMYWYRQDPGQGLRLIYYSQIVNDFQKGDIAEGYSVSREKKESFPLTVTSAQKNPTAFYLCASRHPGSATNEKLFFGSGTQLSVL.